The 19 T cell receptor beta chains in this list originate from one sample, sequenced in a study of blood T cell repertoires in COVID-19. TCRdb's table, derived via immunoSEQ multiplex PCR, lists solely in-frame clones and lacks some. Of 110,000 or so clones detected, about 88% appear once; the ten largest clones hold under 3%. Material: peripheral blood. These receptors were taken from a human donor in a cohort sampled during active COVID-19.

The rearrangement uses TRBV10-3 and TRBJ2-1; no clear D. Trimming removed 6 bases at V and 5 bases at J, with 11 bases between. The CDR3 has 13 amino acids. The germline CDR1 and CDR2 sequences are ENHRY and SYGVKD. CDR3: CAIRRTENNEQFF. The CDR3 nucleotides read TGTGCCATCAGGAGAACCGAAAACAATGAGCAGTTCTTC.

The rearrangement joins TRBV7-8 to TRBJ2-1; D may be TRBD2 (5 bases). Germline V gene data show CDR1 as SGHVS and CDR2 as FQNEAQ. This CDR3 is 17 amino acids long. The V gene lost 2 bases and the J gene lost 0 bases, with 14 bases spanning the gap. The CDR3 nucleotides read TGTGCCAGCAGCTTATCAGCGGCCACAAGCTCCTACAATGAGCAGTTCTTC. It is translated as CASSLSAATSSYNEQFF.

CDR3 DNA sequence: TGTGCCAGCAGCCAAGATCTTTCAGGCGGGAGGGCCCAAGAGACCCAGTACTTC. This encodes CASSQDLSGGRAQETQYF. The chain employs TRBV4-2 and TRBJ2-5, with 9 bases identical to TRBD2. Trimming cost V 0 bases and J 1 base; bases outside gene matches: 9. This CDR3 has 18 residues. CDR1 is LGHNA, CDR2 YNFKEQ, per germline.

V is TRBV19 and J is TRBJ1-6; a weak D match, TRBD1 (6 bases). Trimming took 6 bases from V and 7 from J, leaving 10 bases between them. Germline V gene data show CDR1 as LNHDA and CDR2 as SQIVND (reference sequence). The CDR3 is 13 residues long. The DNA of the CDR3 is TGTGCCAGTAGGGGACACCTCAATTCACCCCTCCACTTT. Protein: CASRGHLNSPLHF.

This clone was picked up a small number of times. The rearrangement uses TRBV25-1 and TRBJ1-4, with D hard to call. This CDR3 contains 14 residues. V was pared by 3 bases and J by 8 bases, with 13 bases between. Germline V gene sequence: CDR1 MGHDK, CDR2 SYGVNS. Here the CDR3 DNA reads TGTGCCAGCAGTGACCCGGGGTACGAAGAAAAACTGTTTTTT. As protein: CASSDPGYEEKLFF.

V usage is TRBV27 and J usage is TRBJ2-7; 9 bases match TRBD1. V gave up 5 bases and J gave up 6 bases; unmatched junction bases: 11. This CDR3 spans 15 amino acids. Germline V gene lookup returns CDR1 MNHEY and CDR2 SMNVEV (reference sequence). The DNA of the CDR3 is TGTGCCAGCAGTCCCCTCCGGGACAGGGCTGGCGAGCAGTACTTC. The encoded protein is CASSPLRDRAGEQYF.

This clone was recorded a few times. CDR3 coding DNA: TGTGCCAGCAGCCAGGGGGACAGGGGCAATCAGCCCCAGCATTTT. Translating gives CASSQGDRGNQPQHF. This sequence joins TRBV7-9 and TRBJ1-5; 9 nucleotides line up with TRBD1. Germline V gene sequence: CDR1 SEHNR, CDR2 FQNEAQ (reference sequence). The CDR3 is 15 residues long. J lost 2 bases, V lost 5 bases, and 4 bases had no gene match.

V gene TRBV2 combines with J gene TRBJ1-2, with TRBD1 matching 7 bases. With 0 bases clipped from V and 1 base from J, the junction kept 5 bases outside the gene matches. Germline V gene data show CDR1 as SNHLY and CDR2 as FYNNEI. This CDR3 region has 16 residues. CDR3 loop: CASSEAVRGVNYGYTF. As DNA, the CDR3 is TGTGCCAGCAGTGAAGCGGTCAGGGGGGTTAACTATGGCTACACCTTC.

The rearrangement uses TRBV23-1 and TRBJ2-7; a possible D gene is TRBD1 (6 bases). TRBV23-1 falls under the ORF class, with uncertain function. This CDR3 region has 14 residues. Deletions cut 4 bases from V and 12 bases from J, with 22 bases between. The chain's CDR3 is CASSPPDRQGSSYF. In DNA, the CDR3 is TGCGCCAGCAGTCCCCCTGACAGGCAAGGAAGCTCGTACTTC.

The rearrangement links TRBV28 to TRBJ2-7; perhaps TRBD1 as D (6 bases). The CDR3 sequence is 13 residues long. The ends were cut back, 8 bases at V and 3 bases at J, with 14 bases in the middle. The V gene's germline CDR1 is MDHEN and CDR2 SYDVKM. The CDR3 DNA is TGTGCCAGCCTCGATAGAGGGGGCTACGAGCAGTACTTC. This translates into CASLDRGGYEQYF.

J is TRBJ1-5 and V is TRBV5-1, with D perhaps TRBD1 (5 bases). The V gene lost 0 bases and the J gene lost 10 bases, with 17 bases spanning the gap. Germline V gene data show CDR1 as SGHRS and CDR2 as YFSETQ. This CDR3 is built from 15 residues. CDR3 in DNA: TGCGCCAGCAGCTTGGCCGGGCAGGGTCACCAACCCCAGCATTTT. It translates to CASSLAGQGHQPQHF.

V gene TRBV7-9 combines with J gene TRBJ2-5; 9 bases are shared with TRBD1. The CDR3 is made up of 17 amino acids. From germline, CDR1 is SEHNR and CDR2 FQNEAQ (reference sequence). Trimming removed 5 bases from V and 3 bases from J; junction bases left unmatched: 13. CDR3 nucleotides: TGTGCCAGCAGCCCCCGACGCATGGGACAGGGAGAAGAGACCCAGTACTTC. This codes for CASSPRRMGQGEETQYF. The entire variable domain, with the rest obtained from reference TRBV7-9 and TRBJ2-5, is as follows: DTGVSQNPRHKITKRGQNVTFRCDPISEHNRLYWYRQTLGQGPEFLTYFQNEAQLEKSRLLSDRFSAERPKGSFSTLEIQRTEQGDSAMYLCASSPRRMGQGEETQYFGPGTRLLVL.

This chain links TRBV11-2 with TRBJ1-2, with 7 positions matching TRBD1. CDR1 and CDR2 (germline): SGHAT, FQNNGV. Trimming removed 0 bases from V and 3 bases from J; junction bases left unmatched: 4. This CDR3 is built from 15 residues. CDR3 bases: TGTGCCAGCAGCTTAGATCCAGGGGGTGACTATGGCTACACCTTC. Translated: CASSLDPGGDYGYTF.

This clone has only one observation. The chain joins TRBV5-4 to TRBJ1-2; 9 nucleotides agree with TRBD1. Per germline, CDR1 SGHNT and CDR2 YYREEE (reference sequence). V gave up 2 bases and J gave up 4 bases; unmatched junction bases: 6. The CDR3 has 15 residues. The CDR3 loop is CASSFYRGRGYGYTF. CDR3 bases: TGTGCCAGCAGCTTCTACAGGGGGCGCGGCTATGGCTACACCTTC.

V is TRBV6-5 and J is TRBJ2-3; weak D call: TRBD1 (5 bases). The CDR3 extends over 14 amino acids. Trimming pared 6 bases from V and 4 bases from J, leaving 14 bases between. The V gene's germline CDR1 is MNHEY and CDR2 SVGAGI. The CDR3 loop is CASSWAVGPDTQYF. DNA of the CDR3: TGTGCCAGCAGCTGGGCCGTGGGGCCAGATACGCAGTATTTT.

The chain couples TRBV4-1 to TRBJ2-3, with 8 bases lining up with TRBD1. CDR1 is MGHRA, CDR2 YSYEKL, per germline. The V gene end was trimmed by 0 bases and the J gene end by 5 bases; junction bases not matched to a gene: 7. This CDR3 contains 16 residues. The CDR3 reads CASSQDGSGGGDTQYF. The CDR3 DNA reads TGCGCCAGCAGCCAAGATGGTTCAGGGGGCGGAGATACGCAGTATTTT.

The chain carries TRBV7-2 and TRBJ2-7, with 11 bases identical to TRBD2. Trimming removed 0 bases from V and 2 bases from J; junction bases left unmatched: 9. Per germline, CDR1 SGHTA and CDR2 FQGNSA. The CDR3 consists of 18 residues. CDR3 in amino acids: CASSLAWLAGGRPYEQYF. CDR3 DNA sequence: TGTGCCAGCAGCTTAGCTTGGTTAGCGGGGGGGCGGCCCTACGAGCAGTACTTC.

The chain joins TRBV7-8 to TRBJ2-3; D is possibly TRBD1 (6 bases). The CDR3 sequence is 14 residues long. CDR1 and CDR2 (germline): SGHVS, FQNEAQ. The V and J ends lost 5 bases and 4 bases respectively, with 13 bases between them. The DNA of the CDR3 is TGTGCCAGCAGCGGAGGACAGTTCTCAGATACGCAGTATTTT. Protein product: CASSGGQFSDTQYF.

J is TRBJ2-2 and V is TRBV29-1; TRBD1 might be the D (6 bases). Trimming pared 0 bases from V and 2 bases from J, leaving 7 bases between. The CDR3 is made up of 14 amino acids. Germline CDR1 reads SQVTM; CDR2 reads ANQGSEA. This CDR3 reads CSVEEGANTGELFF. CDR3 nucleotides: TGCAGCGTTGAAGAGGGGGCAAACACCGGGGAGCTGTTTTTT.